This TCR beta chain was identified during a study of blood T cell repertoires in COVID-19. Across the whole study: Whether acute or convalescent, the COVID-19 samples came from the United States, Italy and Spain. T cells, B-cell-depleted T cells, or PBMCs supplied cDNA or gDNA.

The Seattle patients joined while their infection was active and were tracked longitudinally afterward. Per the original methods: Using reference gene primer amplification, nucleated cell counts were estimated. The assay was immunoSEQ multiplex PCR, and TCRdb's table has in-frame clones only and misses some. Clone size and the V and J calls come from that table; the DNA yielded D and trimming. The data show some 230,000 clones, 82% seen once. The CDR3 runs 13 residues. With 7 bases removed from V and 1 base from J, the gap between germline ends came to 10 bases. Germline values: CDR1 ENHRY, CDR2 SYGVKD. The count of this clone is one.

This receptor was obtained from a woman over 75 with COVID-19, enrolled during active disease. The chain joins TRBV10-3 to TRBJ1-1; D is uncertain. Sequenced sample: peripheral blood. CDR3 residues: CAIKVRENTEAFF. The DNA of the CDR3 is TGTGCCATCAAAGTCCGGGAGAACACTGAAGCTTTCTTT.